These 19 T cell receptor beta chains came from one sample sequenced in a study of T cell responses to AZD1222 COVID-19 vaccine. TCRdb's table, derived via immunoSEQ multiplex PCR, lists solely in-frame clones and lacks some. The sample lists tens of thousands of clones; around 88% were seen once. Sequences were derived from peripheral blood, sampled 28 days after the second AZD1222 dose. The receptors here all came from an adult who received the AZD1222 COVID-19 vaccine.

The CDR3, as DNA: TGTGCCAGCAGTTACTCGGGCCTTTTAGCTGCTGAAGCTTTCTTT. Its protein is CASSYSGLLAAEAFF. V and J are TRBV6-6 and TRBJ1-1; D ambiguous. The germline V gene has CDR1 MNHNY and CDR2 SVGAGI (reference sequence). The CDR3 has 15 residues. Trimming shortened V by 0 bases and J by 6 bases, and 14 bases separated the two germline ends.

CDR3: CASSTRGPYEQYF. The CDR3 DNA reads TGTGCCAGCAGTACCCGGGGTCCCTACGAGCAGTACTTC. The chain uses TRBV6-2 or TRBV6-3 and TRBJ2-7; D possibly corresponds to TRBD2 (5 bases). CDR1 is MNHEY, CDR2 SVGEGT, per germline. V shed 5 bases and J shed 2 bases, with 10 bases lying between them. This CDR3 has 13 amino acids.

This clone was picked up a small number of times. The CDR3 DNA is TGTGCCAGCAGCTTCTTGACCCCGAATGAGCAGTTCTTC. Translating gives CASSFLTPNEQFF. V is TRBV5-6 and J is TRBJ2-1; no clear D. Germline lookup yields CDR1 SGHDT and CDR2 YYEEEE. V lost 2 bases and J 7 bases, leaving 10 bases between the germline ends. CDR3 length: 13 amino acids.

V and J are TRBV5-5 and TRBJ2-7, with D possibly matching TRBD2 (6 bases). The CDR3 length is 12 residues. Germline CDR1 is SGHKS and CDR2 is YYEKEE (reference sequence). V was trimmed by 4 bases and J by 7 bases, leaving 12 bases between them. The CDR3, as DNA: TGTGCCAGCAGCCCCACGGGAGATGAGCAGTACTTC. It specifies CASSPTGDEQYF.

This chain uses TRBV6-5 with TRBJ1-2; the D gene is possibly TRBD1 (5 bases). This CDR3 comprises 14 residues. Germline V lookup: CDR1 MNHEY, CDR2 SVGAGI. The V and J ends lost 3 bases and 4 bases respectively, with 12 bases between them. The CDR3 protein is CASSYVGATYGYTF. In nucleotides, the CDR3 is TGTGCCAGCAGTTATGTCGGGGCAACCTATGGCTACACCTTC.

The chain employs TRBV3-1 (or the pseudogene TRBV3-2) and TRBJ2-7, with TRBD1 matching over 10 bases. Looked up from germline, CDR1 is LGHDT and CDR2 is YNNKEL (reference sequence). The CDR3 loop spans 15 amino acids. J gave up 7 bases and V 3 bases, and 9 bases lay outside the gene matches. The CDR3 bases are TGTGCCAGCAGCCAGATGGGGACAGGGGCTGAAGAGCAGTACTTC. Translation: CASSQMGTGAEEQYF.

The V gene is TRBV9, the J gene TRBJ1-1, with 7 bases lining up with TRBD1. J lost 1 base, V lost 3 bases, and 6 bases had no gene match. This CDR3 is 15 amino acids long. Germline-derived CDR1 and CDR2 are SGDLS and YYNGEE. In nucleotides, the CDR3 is TGTGCCAGCAGCGACCACGGGACAGCGAACACTGAAGCTTTCTTT. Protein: CASSDHGTANTEAFF.

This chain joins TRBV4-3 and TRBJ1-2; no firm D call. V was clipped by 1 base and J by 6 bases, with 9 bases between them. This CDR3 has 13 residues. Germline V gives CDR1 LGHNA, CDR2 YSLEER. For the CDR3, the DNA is TGCGCCAGCAGCCAAGGTCGGGAGGATGGCTACACCTTC. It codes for CASSQGREDGYTF.

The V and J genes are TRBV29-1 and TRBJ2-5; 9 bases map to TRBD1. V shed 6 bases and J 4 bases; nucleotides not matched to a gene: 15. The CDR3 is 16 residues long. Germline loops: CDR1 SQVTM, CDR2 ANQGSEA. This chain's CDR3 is CSVAPRTGQGGETQYF. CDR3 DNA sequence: TGCAGCGTCGCACCCAGGACGGGACAGGGAGGAGAGACCCAGTACTTC.

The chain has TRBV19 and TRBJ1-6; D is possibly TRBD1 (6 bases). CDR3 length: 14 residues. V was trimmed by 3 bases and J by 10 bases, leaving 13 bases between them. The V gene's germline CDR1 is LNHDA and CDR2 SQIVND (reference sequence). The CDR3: CASSITQGGSPLHF. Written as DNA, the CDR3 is TGTGCCAGTAGTATTACACAGGGAGGCTCACCCCTCCACTTT.

The CDR3 spells CASSSGEGTLTNIQYF. For the CDR3, the DNA is TGTGCCAGCAGCTCGGGGGAAGGGACATTAACAAACATTCAGTACTTC. J is TRBJ2-4 and V is TRBV5-4; either TRBD1 or TRBD2 may supply D (6 bases each). Germline V gives CDR1 SGHNT, CDR2 YYREEE (reference sequence). The CDR3 covers 16 residues. The V gene lost 3 bases and the J gene lost 6 bases, with 19 bases spanning the gap.

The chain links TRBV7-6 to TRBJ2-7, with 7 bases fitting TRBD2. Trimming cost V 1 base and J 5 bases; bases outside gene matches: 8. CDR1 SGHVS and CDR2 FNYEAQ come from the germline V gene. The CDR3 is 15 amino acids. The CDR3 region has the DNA TGTGCCAGCAGCTTAGGGCTGGGAGGGTCGGACGAGCAGTACTTC. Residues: CASSLGLGGSDEQYF.

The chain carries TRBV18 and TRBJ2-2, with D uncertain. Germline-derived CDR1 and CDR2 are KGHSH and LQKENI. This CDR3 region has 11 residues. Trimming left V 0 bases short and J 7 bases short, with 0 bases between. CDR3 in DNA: TGTGCCAGCTCACCACCCGGGGAGCTGTTTTTT. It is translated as CASSPPGELFF.

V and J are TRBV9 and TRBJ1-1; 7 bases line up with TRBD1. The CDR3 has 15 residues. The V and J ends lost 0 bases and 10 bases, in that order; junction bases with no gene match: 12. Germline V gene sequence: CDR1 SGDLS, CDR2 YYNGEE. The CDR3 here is CASSVEGAESPRAFF. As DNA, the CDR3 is TGTGCCAGCAGCGTAGAGGGGGCAGAATCACCCCGAGCTTTCTTT.

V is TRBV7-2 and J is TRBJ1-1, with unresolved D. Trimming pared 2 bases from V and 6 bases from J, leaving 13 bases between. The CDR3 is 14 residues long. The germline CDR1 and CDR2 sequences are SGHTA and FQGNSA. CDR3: CASSLNSAVAEAFF. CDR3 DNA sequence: TGTGCCAGCAGCTTAAATTCGGCTGTGGCTGAAGCTTTCTTT.

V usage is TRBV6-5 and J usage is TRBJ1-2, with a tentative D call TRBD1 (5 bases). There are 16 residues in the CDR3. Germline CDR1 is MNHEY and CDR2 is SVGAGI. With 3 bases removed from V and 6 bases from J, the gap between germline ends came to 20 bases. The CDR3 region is CASSYTRQGSVDGYTF. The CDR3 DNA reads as TGTGCCAGCAGTTATACTCGTCAGGGCTCGGTCGATGGCTACACCTTC.

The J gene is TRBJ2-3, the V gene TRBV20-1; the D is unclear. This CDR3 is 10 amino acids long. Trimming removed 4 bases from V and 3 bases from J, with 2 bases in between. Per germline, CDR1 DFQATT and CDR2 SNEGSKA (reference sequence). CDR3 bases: TGCAGTGCTAAGACAGATACGCAGTATTTT. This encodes CSAKTDTQYF.

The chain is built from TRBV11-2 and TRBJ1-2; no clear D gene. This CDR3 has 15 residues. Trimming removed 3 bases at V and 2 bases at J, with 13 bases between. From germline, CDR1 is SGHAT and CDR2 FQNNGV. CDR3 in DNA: TGTGCCAGCAGCTTCAACGGGGATCCGAACTATGGCTACACCTTC. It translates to CASSFNGDPNYGYTF. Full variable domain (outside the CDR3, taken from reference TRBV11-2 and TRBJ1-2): EAGVAQSPRYKIIEKRQSVAFWCNPISGHATLYWYQQILGQGPKLLIQFQNNGVVDDSQLPKDRFSAERLKGVDSTLKIQPAKLEDSAVYLCASSFNGDPNYGYTFGSGTRLTVV.

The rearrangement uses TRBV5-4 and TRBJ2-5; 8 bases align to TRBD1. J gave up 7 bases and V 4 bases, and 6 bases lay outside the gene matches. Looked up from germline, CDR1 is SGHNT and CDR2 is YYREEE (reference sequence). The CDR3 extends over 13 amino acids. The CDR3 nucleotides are TGTGCCAGCAGCCCGGACAGGGAGCGGACCCAGTACTTC. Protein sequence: CASSPDRERTQYF.